The source of this T cell receptor beta chain is a study of CD8+ T cells in alopecia areata (dated by TCRdb to 2017 to 2018). Describing the broader study: The treated patients, all with moderate-to-severe alopecia areata, were enrolled in an open-label pilot trial of oral tofacitinib given at 5 to 10 mg twice daily. Tofacitinib was administered for 6 to 18 months, and 6 months of follow-up off drug were then conducted to assess delayed response and recurrence. In both human patients and the C3H/HeJ mouse model, the study applied high-throughput TCRbeta sequencing to look at T cell clonal expansion in alopecia areata. On the human side, TCRbeta sequencing was run on scalp tissue and on sorted CD4+ and CD8+ peripheral blood T cells from healthy controls and from alopecia areata patients with either patchy or totalis/universalis disease. Patients on tofacitinib were biopsied at baseline and after 4 and 24 weeks of treatment, and several of the patients also had a later scalp biopsy. Clonality in the scalp was compared among normal scalp (n=4), patchy alopecia areata scalp (n=8), and alopecia totalis/universalis scalp (n=8). The RNA source kit depended on sample type: the PAXgene miRNA kit for fixed scalp, the miRNeasy kit for PBMCs, and the RNeasy kit for mouse skin. TCRbeta CDR3 regions were amplified by immunoSEQ multiplex PCR with 35 Vbeta forward and 13 Jbeta reverse primers.

The sample holds one count of this clone. No antigen is known for it. The sample holds no much larger clone one base away, and base qualities are not on file. The receptor library was made with the immunoSEQ multiplex PCR assay. To provide template for TCR sequencing, every sample had RNA extracted and reverse transcribed into cDNA. SuperScript III was used to make first-strand cDNA, primed with a 2:1 mix of oligo-dT and random hexamers. A synthetic immune receptor repertoire was used to assess amplification bias, and residual bias was removed computationally. In the paper's pipeline: Raw reads were preprocessed to remove errors, and CDR3 was defined according to IMGT conventions as the region from the conserved cysteine to phenylalanine. Clonality was computed by normalizing Shannon entropy by log2 of the number of productive unique TCRs and subtracting the result from 1. CD4 or CD8 identity of scalp clones was inferred by cross-referencing scalp TCRbeta sequences with sorted blood CD4 and CD8 repertoires. TCRdb obtained this table from immuneACCESS and retained in-frame rearrangements with V and J assigned. These tables miss some clones; where compared with another copy, unresolved V genes account for less than half of the shortfall, and the remainder is unexplained. That table supplies the V and J calls and clone size; D and trimming were determined from the DNA. The sample table records 100,000 to 150,000 clones; approximately 49% of these occur just once. Roughly a sixth of the sample is held by the ten biggest clonotypes.

The paper as a whole reports these results and caveats: Compared with normal scalp, lesional scalp, particularly in alopecia totalis/universalis, had higher clonality and more expanded CD8+ clones, which suggests antigenic drive. Compared with mice, TCR sequences shared between patients were less clear, possibly partly because of HLA diversity across the patient population. Unlike mouse skin, which is dominated by gammadelta T cells, normal human skin has resident alphabeta T cells that are also sequenced, and this complicates analysis of the scalp TCR repertoire.

The time point tag for this specimen amounts to: baseline before oral tofacitinib. Lesional scalp punch biopsies and peripheral blood were obtained from alopecia areata patients. PBMCs were separated by density centrifugation and stained for CD3, CD4 and CD8, after which CD4+ and CD8+ T cells were sorted on a FACSAria. This TCR was sampled from a human donor with alopecia areata. The source was CD8+ T cells sorted from blood, collected at week 0.

The CDR3 amino acid sequence is: CASSFGSEGETQYF. In nucleotide form, the sequence is TGCGCCAGCAGCTTCGGGTCAGAGGGGGAGACCCAGTACTTC. The rearrangement joined TRBV5-1 to TRBJ2-5; the D gene is tentatively TRBD1 or TRBD2, each matching 5 bases. Trimming at the junction amounts to 2 bases on V and 5 bases on J, and the germline ends lie 13 bases apart. The CDR3 measures 14 amino acids from cysteine to phenylalanine. Just CDR3 DNA is preserved here, 42 bases in frame from base 1. Sequences SGHRS (CDR1) and YFSETQ (CDR2) are obtained from the germline V gene. When the CDR3 is completed using the reference TRBV5-1 and TRBJ2-5 genes on either side, the full variable domain is KAGVTQTPRYLIKTRGQQVTLSCSPISGHRSVSWYQQTPGQGLQFLFEYFSETQRNKGNFPGRFSGRQFSNSRSEMNVSTLELGDSALYLCASSFGSEGETQYFGPGTRLLVL.